A selection of T cell receptor beta chains follows, all from one sample in a study of blood T cell repertoires in COVID-19. The table came from immunoSEQ multiplex PCR; TCRdb's copy has only in-frame clones and leaves some out. Of some 130,000 clones listed, more than 85% are singletons. Sequencing was carried out using peripheral blood. Receptors were obtained from a man between 60 and 75 years old with active or convalescent COVID-19. The CDR3 runs from the conserved cysteine through the conserved F or W.

CSVGSPYSTDTQYF	TRBV29-1
CASSPSPGQGLGEQFF	TRBV4-2
CASSSRSSGRREQYF	TRBV6-2/TRBV6-3
CASSSQGVQETQYF	TRBV6-2/TRBV6-3
CASSHPLMTGNTIYF	TRBV4-1
CASSLWDRVGNTIYF	TRBV28
CASSDKRGGLYNEQFF	TRBV19
CASSSRLAGGVYNEQFF	TRBV7-6
CASYGANTGELFF	TRBV30
CASSKAHNREEETQYF	TRBV21-1
CATSDAGREQYF	TRBV24-1
CASRSAHSNYGYTF	TRBV5-4
CASNYRTQGAGETQYF	TRBV6-6
CASSRGAGEDTQYF	TRBV3-1/TRBV3-2
CATSRETGVFVGYTF	TRBV15
CASSMGSGKYYGYTF	TRBV19
CASSATDRVGINEQFF	TRBV3-1/TRBV3-2
CASSSGLMNTGELFF	TRBV7-3
CASSRSRGNQPQHF	TRBV28
CASRTSGAGEQFF	TRBV19
CASSQAARSTDTQYF	TRBV3-1/TRBV3-2
CASSLRSTEAFF	TRBV3-1/TRBV3-2
CASSPPLARKNEQFF	TRBV28
CASSFLAGGPRGSEEQYF	TRBV6-2/TRBV6-3
CASTPGQGVGETQYF	TRBV18
CASSLGLAGGQETQYF	TRBV7-9
CASSLAGGLDTEAFF	TRBV5-1
CASNWEGVPGTEAFF	TRBV6-5
CASSTTPTGEDYEQYF	TRBV27
CASSQEGQSYQPQHF	TRBV4-2
CASSLYASGRDEQFF	TRBV5-1
CASTHRTGYEKLFF	TRBV19
CAHRATGANVLTF	TRBV19
CASSPPAGQGTYEQYF	TRBV18
CASSAGLAGYEQYF	TRBV7-2